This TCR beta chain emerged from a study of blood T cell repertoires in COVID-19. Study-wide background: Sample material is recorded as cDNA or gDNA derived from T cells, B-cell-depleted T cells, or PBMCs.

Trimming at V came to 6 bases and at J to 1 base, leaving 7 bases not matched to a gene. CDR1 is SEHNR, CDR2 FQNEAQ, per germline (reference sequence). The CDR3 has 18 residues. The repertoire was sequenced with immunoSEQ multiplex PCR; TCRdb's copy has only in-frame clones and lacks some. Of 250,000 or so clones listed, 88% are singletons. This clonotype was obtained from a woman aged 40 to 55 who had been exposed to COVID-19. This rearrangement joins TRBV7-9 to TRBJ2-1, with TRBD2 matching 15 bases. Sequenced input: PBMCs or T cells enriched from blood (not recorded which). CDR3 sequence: CASRVGLAGGPSYNEQFF. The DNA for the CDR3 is TGTGCCAGCAGAGTTGGACTAGCGGGGGGGCCATCCTACAATGAGCAGTTCTTC.